This entry describes one T cell receptor (beta chain). What this receptor recognizes is not known. Base qualities are not recorded, but no much larger clone differs from it by a single base. The data stem from a study of blood T cell repertoires in COVID-19 (TCRdb year 2020). About the study as a whole: Samples covering the acute and convalescent phases of COVID-19 were provided by collaborators in the United States, Italy and Spain. The prospective study material was composed of cDNA or gDNA derived from T cells, B-cell-depleted T cells, or PBMCs. Deeply sampled blood TCRbeta repertoires from subjects exposed to, actively infected with, or recovered from COVID-19 were included in the dataset. A freely available public database, intended as a resource for researchers studying the immune response to SARS-CoV-2, is where the repertoires were released. The samples were drawn from two sources: the first 160 participants of the ongoing ImmuneRACE study, and 950 to 1,500 subjects contributed by 6 global collaborators. A de-identified subject ID, COVID-19 status, age in years and sex were almost always included in the sample metadata. HLA class I and class II types, where available, came from metadata supplied by the sample provider rather than from assay-based typing.

Study-wide conclusions, independent of this receptor: The quantity of clinical and demographic metadata differed by source and by participant and was supplied without curation.

The immunoSEQ Assay, a bias-controlled multiplex PCR, was used to amplify TCRbeta CDR3 regions from genomic DNA. The authors' pipeline ran thus. The number of nucleated cells in each sample was estimated by amplification of reference gene primers within the assay. To quantify the absolute abundance of each unique TCRbeta CDR3 rearrangement, sequence reads were collapsed and filtered. For each sample, productive Simpson clonality was calculated as the square root of Simpson's diversity index across productive rearrangements. In TCRdb, the immuneACCESS table is reduced to in-frame sequences with V and J assigned. These tables do not hold every clone; where another copy was compared, an unresolved V gene accounts for under half, and the others remain unexplained. The D gene and trimming were derived from the DNA, and the V and J assignments and clone size from that table. Here the sample has around 72,000 clones; roughly 90% occur a single time. Almost 6.5% of the sample belongs to the ten largest clones.

Whole blood was collected in K2EDTA tubes by collaborating institutions according to the institutions' own protocols. For TCRbeta analysis, collaborator samples were shipped as frozen whole blood, as isolated PBMCs, or as DNA extracted from either sample type. The CDR3 has 14 amino acids, counting the end cysteine and phenylalanine. Of the read, only the CDR3 DNA is kept; its 42 bases are in frame from base 1. The germline V gene (reference sequence) specifies MNHNY as CDR1 and SVGAGI as CDR2. V and J are trimmed by 6 bases and 3 bases, and the gene matches miss 7 bases of the junction. The sample taken for sequencing was peripheral blood. This TCR came from a woman aged 50 to 65 with acute or convalescent COVID-19. The chain is assembled from TRBV6-6 and TRBJ2-7, with 8 bases aligning to TRBD2. Read as DNA, the sequence is TGTGCCAGCAGCTCCTCGGGAGGGGGCTACGAGCAGTACTTC. This sequence encodes CASSSSGGGYEQYF.